Below are 24 T cell receptor beta chains sequenced from a single sample in a study of STAT3 mutations in large granular lymphocyte leukemia. Whole-study results and caveats: Every T-cell large granular lymphocyte leukemia patient had at least one immunodominant TCR beta clonotype.

Their target antigens are unknown. Produced via immunoSEQ multiplex PCR; TCRdb's table is partial and in-frame only. The sample has 7,000 to 9,000 clones; roughly 79% are singletons. The material sequenced was peripheral blood mononuclear cells. Receptors originate from a woman in her forties with T-cell large granular lymphocyte leukemia. Some clones in this sample may be carry-over from other donors' samples.

The rearrangement uses TRBV6-1 and TRBJ2-7; TRBD1 matches 7 bases. V shed 3 bases and J 5 bases; nucleotides not matched to a gene: 13. This CDR3 spans 16 amino acids. CDR1 MNHNS and CDR2 SASEGT come from the germline V gene. CDR3 sequence reads: CASSELPAGGGDEQYF. CDR3 DNA sequence: TGTGCCAGCAGTGAGTTGCCGGCAGGGGGTGGCGACGAGCAGTACTTC.

The V gene is TRBV7-2, the J gene TRBJ2-7, with D maybe TRBD2 (6 bases). This CDR3 spans 12 amino acids. Per the germline V gene, CDR1 is SGHTA and CDR2 is FQGNSA. Between the trimmed V and J ends, which lost 5 bases and 4 bases, there was a span of 9 bases. CDR3 nucleotide sequence: TGTGCCAGCAGCCCCGGGGGATACGAGCAGTACTTC. Protein: CASSPGGYEQYF.

This rearrangement joins TRBV5-4 to TRBJ2-5; 7 bases are a match to TRBD1. Germline V gives CDR1 SGHNT, CDR2 YYREEE (reference sequence). The V gene end was trimmed by 4 bases and the J gene end by 5 bases; junction bases not matched to a gene: 11. The CDR3 totals 15 residues. CDR3 nucleotides: TGTGCCAGCAGCCAACCGGGACAGAGGAGGGAGACCCAGTACTTC. Translation: CASSQPGQRRETQYF.

The DNA of the CDR3 is TGTGCCAGCAGGTCTGAGGGACTCCAAGAGACCCAGTACTTC. Protein sequence: CASRSEGLQETQYF. The V gene is TRBV27, the J gene TRBJ2-5; possible D gene TRBD2, 6 bases. Trimming took off 6 bases at V and 1 base at J, with 12 bases between the two ends. CDR1 is MNHEY, CDR2 SMNVEV, per germline (reference sequence). The CDR3 has 14 amino acids.

The chain recombines TRBV30 with TRBJ1-2; no clear D gene. The ends were cut back, 2 bases at V and 5 bases at J, with 12 bases in the middle. The CDR3 consists of 13 residues. Germline-derived CDR1 and CDR2 are GTSNPN and SVGIG (reference sequence). In DNA form, the CDR3 reads TGTGCCTGGAGTTATGGCAGTCTATATGGCTACACCTTC. Protein product: CAWSYGSLYGYTF.

This chain uses TRBV6-1 with TRBJ2-7, with 16 bases aligning to TRBD2. The germline CDR1 and CDR2 sequences are MNHNS and SASEGT. The J segment lost 3 bases and the V segment lost 1 base, leaving 12 bases of the junction unmatched. This CDR3 comprises 20 residues. The CDR3 nucleotides read TGTGCCAGCAGTGAAGTTTTAGGGACTAGCGGGAGGGCCAATGACTACGAGCAGTACTTC. Translating gives CASSEVLGTSGRANDYEQYF.

The rearrangement joins TRBV28 to TRBJ1-5; maybe TRBD1 (5 bases). Germline V gene data show CDR1 as MDHEN and CDR2 as SYDVKM. This CDR3 has 14 amino acids. V dropped 2 bases and J dropped 4 bases, with 9 bases sitting between them. The CDR3 DNA is TGTGCCAGCAGTTTAAGCGACAGTAATCAGCCCCAGCATTTT. It yields the protein CASSLSDSNQPQHF.

V is TRBV5-1 and J is TRBJ2-7, with 8 bases aligning to TRBD1. This CDR3 has 13 residues. CDR1 and CDR2 from the germline V gene are SGHRS and YFSETQ. V lost 9 bases to trimming and J lost 3 bases; unmatched junction nucleotides: 8. CDR3 region: CATNPGQGYEQYF. CDR3 DNA: TGCGCCACCAACCCCGGACAGGGCTACGAGCAGTACTTC.

This chain links TRBV6-5 with TRBJ2-7; 7 bases fit TRBD1. Germline values: CDR1 MNHEY, CDR2 SVGAGI. The CDR3 is 11 amino acids. The J segment lost 9 bases and the V segment lost 5 bases, leaving 4 bases of the junction unmatched. CDR3 coding DNA: TGTGCCAGCAGTCGGGACAGCGCGCAGTACTTC. Translation: CASSRDSAQYF.

The chain uses TRBV30 and TRBJ1-1; no clear D gene. V was cut by 4 bases and J by 2 bases, with 8 bases left in between. The CDR3 runs to 12 residues. Germline V lookup: CDR1 GTSNPN, CDR2 SVGIG (reference sequence). The CDR3 loop reads CAWNDGNTEAFF. CDR3 DNA sequence: TGTGCCTGGAACGACGGAAACACTGAAGCTTTCTTT.

V usage is TRBV5-4 and J usage is TRBJ2-7, with 9 bases fitting TRBD1. The junction had 8 bases not matched to a gene; V was cut back by 4 bases and J by 3 bases. The CDR3 sequence is 15 residues long. Germline V gives CDR1 SGHNT, CDR2 YYREEE (reference sequence). The CDR3 region is CASSAPGQGIYEQYF. As DNA, the CDR3 is TGTGCCAGCAGCGCCCCGGGACAGGGTATCTACGAGCAGTACTTC.

V is TRBV5-1 and J is TRBJ1-2, with D possibly being TRBD1 (6 bases). The germline gives CDR1 SGHRS, CDR2 YFSETQ. Deletions cut 0 bases from V and 0 bases from J, with 9 bases between. This CDR3 comprises 15 residues. The CDR3 DNA reads as TGCGCCAGCAGCTTGGGGGGGCCTTCTAACTATGGCTACACCTTC. Protein product: CASSLGGPSNYGYTF.

The genes are TRBV5-6 and TRBJ2-7, with TRBD1 identical over 7 bases. V shed 4 bases and J 6 bases; nucleotides not matched to a gene: 10. Germline V gene lookup returns CDR1 SGHDT and CDR2 YYEEEE. CDR3 size: 14 residues. Here the CDR3 DNA reads TGTGCCAGCAGCCTGGGACAGCGTCGGGTCGAGCAGTACTTC. It is translated as CASSLGQRRVEQYF.

The rearrangement links TRBV5-6 to TRBJ1-1; D is possibly TRBD1 (6 bases). The CDR3 covers 12 residues. The V and J ends lost 4 bases and 12 bases respectively, with 16 bases between them. Germline V lookup: CDR1 SGHDT, CDR2 YYEEEE. CDR3 protein: CASSKDRQVTFF. For the CDR3, the DNA is TGTGCCAGCAGCAAGGATCGACAGGTGACTTTCTTT.

The V and J genes are TRBV30 and TRBJ1-1; no definite D call. This CDR3 has 10 amino acids. V lost 5 bases and J 1 base, leaving 2 bases between the germline ends. Germline assignment: CDR1 GTSNPN and CDR2 SVGIG (reference sequence). The CDR3 DNA reads TGTGCCTGGGGGAACACTGAAGCTTTCTTT. This translates into CAWGNTEAFF. Looking up the rest from reference TRBV30 and TRBJ1-1 gives the full variable domain: SQTIHQWPATLVQPVGSPLSLECTVEGTSNPNLYWYRQAAGRGLQLLFYSVGIGQISSEVPQNLSASRPQDRQFILSSKKLLLSDSGFYLCAWGNTEAFFGQGTRLTVV.

V gene TRBV27 combines with J gene TRBJ2-5; D may match TRBD1 or TRBD2 (5 bases each). The CDR3 runs to 14 residues. The V end was cut by 0 bases, the J end by 7 bases, with 12 bases between. Germline V CDR1 and CDR2: MNHEY, SMNVEV (reference sequence). The CDR3 DNA follows: TGTGCCAGCAGTTTATCGGGGGTATGGAGGACCCAGTACTTC. As protein: CASSLSGVWRTQYF.

This clone was seen once. The chain combines TRBV4-2 with TRBJ2-7; D is unclear. The CDR3 runs to 14 residues. The V gene lost 5 bases and the J gene lost 1 base, with 12 bases spanning the gap. The germline V gene encodes CDR1 LGHNA and CDR2 YNFKEQ. This CDR3 reads CASSSHGYSYEQYF. CDR3 coding DNA: TGTGCCAGCAGCTCTCACGGGTATTCCTACGAGCAGTACTTC.

V and J are TRBV14 and TRBJ2-7, with D possibly matching TRBD1 (5 bases). This CDR3 spans 15 amino acids. The germline gives CDR1 SGHDN, CDR2 FVKESK. Trimming pared 4 bases from V and 2 bases from J, leaving 15 bases between. DNA for the CDR3: TGTGCCAGCAGCCCGTCGCAGGGTCACACCTACGAGCAGTACTTC. Its translation is CASSPSQGHTYEQYF.

The V call is TRBV30, the J call TRBJ2-1; possibly TRBD2 for D (6 bases). This CDR3 comprises 12 residues. Per germline, CDR1 GTSNPN and CDR2 SVGIG (reference sequence). V lost 1 base to trimming and J lost 10 bases, with 11 bases between them. CDR3 sequence reads: CAWSASAQEQFF. The CDR3 DNA reads TGTGCCTGGAGTGCTAGCGCCCAAGAGCAGTTCTTC.

This chain joins TRBV7-9 and TRBJ1-1; no clear D. Germline loops: CDR1 SEHNR, CDR2 FQNEAQ (reference sequence). The CDR3 is 12 amino acids. Trimming took 5 bases from V and 6 from J, leaving 10 bases between them. The CDR3 coding sequence is TGTGCCAGCAGCCCCCAGCTGGCTGAAGCTTTCTTT. This sequence encodes CASSPQLAEAFF.

This chain joins TRBV15 and TRBJ1-1; unclear D gene. V shed 3 bases and J shed 2 bases, with 7 bases lying between them. The CDR3 length is 13 residues. The V gene's germline CDR1 is LNHNV and CDR2 YYDKDF (reference sequence). This CDR3 is CATSSLTNTEAFF. The CDR3 DNA is TGTGCCACCAGCAGCCTCACTAACACTGAAGCTTTCTTT.

V usage is TRBV30 and J usage is TRBJ1-3; no clear D. The CDR3 consists of 14 residues. Germline V gene data show CDR1 as GTSNPN and CDR2 as SVGIG (reference sequence). Trimming took off 0 bases at V and 0 bases at J, with 6 bases between the two ends. CDR3 in amino acids: CAWSVADSGNTIYF. The CDR3 DNA sequence: TGTGCCTGGAGTGTTGCCGACTCTGGAAACACCATATATTTT.

The chain recombines TRBV18 with TRBJ2-5; TRBD1 might be the D (5 bases). The CDR3 is 17 residues long. V dropped 0 bases and J dropped 3 bases, with 17 bases sitting between them. Germline CDR1 is KGHSH and CDR2 is LQKENI. The CDR3 DNA follows: TGTGCCAGCTCACCACCTAGTACCAGGGTCCCAAAAGAGACCCAGTACTTC. It encodes CASSPPSTRVPKETQYF.

V usage is TRBV18 and J usage is TRBJ1-5; D unresolved. The V and J ends lost 0 bases and 3 bases respectively, with 6 bases between them. Looked up from germline, CDR1 is KGHSH and CDR2 is LQKENI. The CDR3 extends over 14 amino acids. The chain's CDR3 is CASSPPQTNQPQHF. CDR3 DNA: TGTGCCAGCTCACCACCGCAGACCAATCAGCCCCAGCATTTT.